Below are 17 T cell receptor beta chains sequenced from a single sample in a study of human T cells and chemical hapten exposure. One entry per CDR3 protein, called by TCRdb with MiXCR from the RACE reads. The table lists around 180,000 distinct CDR3 sequences, around 30% of them singletons. Time point specified: pre-sensitization, week 0. Treatment meaning: therapeutic diphenylcyclopropenone sensitization with weekly scalp DPC. The sequencing used whole blood, collected in connection with sensitization to the hapten diphenylcyclopropenone (DPC). The receptors stem from a woman aged 30 to 39 with alopecia areata. Some clones in this sample may be carry-over from other donors' samples.

This chain uses TRBV5-1 with TRBJ2-3, with D perhaps TRBD1 (6 bases). The CDR3 totals 14 residues. Germline assignment: CDR1 SGHRS and CDR2 YFSETQ. V lost 1 base and J 4 bases, leaving 10 bases between the germline ends. The CDR3 loop reads CASSLLRGADTQYF. The CDR3, as DNA: TGCGCCAGCAGCTTGCTCAGGGGCGCAGATACGCAGTATTTT.

V and J are TRBV7-2 and TRBJ1-5; TRBD1 matches 7 bases. The CDR3 length is 16 residues. V gave up 2 bases and J gave up 0 bases; unmatched junction bases: 4. Germline lookup yields CDR1 SGHTA and CDR2 FQGNSA. The CDR3: CASSLHRGFSNQPQHF. In DNA form, the CDR3 reads TGTGCCAGCAGCTTACACAGGGGCTTTAGCAATCAGCCCCAGCATTTT.

There are a few counts of this clonotype. The chain is built from TRBV2 and TRBJ2-2, with 7 bases that match TRBD2. CDR3 length: 14 residues. Trimming cost V 8 bases and J 4 bases; bases outside gene matches: 7. CDR1 is SNHLY, CDR2 FYNNEI, per germline. CDR3 DNA: TGTGCCAGCGGGCGGGAGCGCGGCACCGGGGAGCTGTTTTTT. Its protein is CASGRERGTGELFF.

The chain is built from TRBV20-1 and TRBJ2-7; D is undetermined. There are 12 residues in the CDR3. Between the trimmed V and J ends, which lost 7 bases and 3 bases, there was a span of 13 bases. Germline CDR1 is DFQATT and CDR2 is SNEGSKA (reference sequence). CDR3 bases: TGCAGTGTGCGACAATCGGGCTACGAGCAGTACTTC. Amino acids: CSVRQSGYEQYF.

The gene calls are TRBV6-2 or TRBV6-3 and TRBJ2-7; D gene uncertain. There are 15 residues in the CDR3. The germline CDR1 and CDR2 sequences are MNHEY and SVGEGT. Trimming cost V 0 bases and J 2 bases, with 11 bases left between them. The CDR3 DNA is TGTGCCAGCAGTTACTCGGGTTGGGGAACCTACGAGCAGTACTTC. The encoded protein is CASSYSGWGTYEQYF.

This clonotype was counted a few times. The chain uses TRBV19 and TRBJ1-5, with D unclear. The CDR3 covers 13 residues. CDR1 and CDR2 from the germline V gene are LNHDA and SQIVND (reference sequence). The V gene lost 3 bases and the J gene lost 5 bases, with 8 bases spanning the gap. The CDR3 region has the DNA TGTGCCAGTAGTATCGTTAGGGATCAGCCCCAGCATTTT. It encodes CASSIVRDQPQHF.

The chain carries TRBV9 and TRBJ2-2, with 7 bases fitting TRBD2. This CDR3 has 16 amino acids. J lost 4 bases, V lost 0 bases, and 6 bases had no gene match. Germline V gene sequence: CDR1 SGDLS, CDR2 YYNGEE. In nucleotides, the CDR3 is TGTGCCAGCAGCGTAGTTAGCGGGCTCCCCACCGGGGAGCTGTTTTTT. Translating it yields CASSVVSGLPTGELFF.

This clonotype was seen a few times. The gene calls are TRBV28 and TRBJ2-7; 11 bases are a match to TRBD2. With V trimmed by 8 bases and J by 4 bases, 4 bases remained unmatched. Germline assignment: CDR1 MDHEN and CDR2 SYDVKM. The CDR3 is 13 residues long. This CDR3 reads CASRTSGLYEQYF. In DNA, the CDR3 is TGTGCCAGCCGGACTAGCGGGCTATACGAGCAGTACTTC.

This clonotype was seen a handful of times. V gene TRBV28 combines with J gene TRBJ2-3, with D possibly being TRBD1 or TRBD2 (5 bases each). CDR1 and CDR2 from the germline V gene are MDHEN and SYDVKM. With 3 bases removed from V and 5 bases from J, the gap between germline ends came to 24 bases. The CDR3 runs to 18 residues. The DNA of the CDR3 is TGTGCCAGCAGTTTCATTCTTTGGGAGAGCACAGGAGAAGATACGCAGTATTTT. Its protein product is CASSFILWESTGEDTQYF. Full variable domain (remainder filled in from reference TRBV28 and TRBJ2-3): DVKVTQSSRYLVKRTGEKVFLECVQDMDHENMFWYRQDPGLGLRLIYFSYDVKMKEKGDIPEGYSVSREKKERFSLILESASTNQTSMYLCASSFILWESTGEDTQYFGPGTRLTVL.

This clonotype was seen a few times. V usage is TRBV3-1 and J usage is TRBJ2-1; the match to TRBD2 covers 7 bases. After removal of 1 base from V and 6 bases from J, the junction contained 9 bases not matched to a gene. CDR3 length: 16 amino acids. Per the germline V gene, CDR1 is LGHDT and CDR2 is YNNKEL (reference sequence). The CDR3 loop reads CASSQVGAGVSNEQFF. Here the CDR3 DNA reads TGTGCCAGCAGCCAAGTCGGGGCGGGAGTCTCCAATGAGCAGTTCTTC.

The chain uses TRBV12-3 or TRBV12-4 and TRBJ1-2; D is unclear. The CDR3 sequence is 15 residues long. V dropped 2 bases and J dropped 3 bases, with 13 bases sitting between them. CDR3 in amino acids: CASSLKPGGDYGYTF. CDR3 DNA: TGTGCCAGCAGTTTAAAGCCGGGTGGGGACTATGGCTACACCTTC.

The rearrangement uses TRBV10-2 and TRBJ2-3; D possibly corresponds to TRBD2 (6 bases). This CDR3 contains 14 residues. From germline, CDR1 is WSHSY and CDR2 SAAADI. Trimming left V 6 bases short and J 6 bases short, with 16 bases between. This CDR3 reads CASRLSGLGDTQYF. The CDR3 nucleotides are TGCGCCAGCAGACTAAGCGGGCTTGGGGATACGCAGTATTTT.

The V call is TRBV6-5, the J call TRBJ2-6; no firm D call. Germline values: CDR1 MNHEY, CDR2 SVGAGI. The CDR3 has 14 amino acids. Trimming cost V 6 bases and J 0 bases, with 6 bases left between them. CDR3 in DNA: TGTGCCAGCAGACAGTACTCTGGGGCCAACGTCCTGACTTTC. As protein: CASRQYSGANVLTF.

The chain joins TRBV2 to TRBJ2-1; 8 bases are a match to TRBD2. The junction had 3 bases not matched to a gene; V was cut back by 2 bases and J by 0 bases. Germline CDR1 reads SNHLY; CDR2 reads FYNNEI. The CDR3 is made up of 16 amino acids. Here the CDR3 reads CASSERGGDSYNEQFF. DNA of the CDR3: TGTGCCAGCAGTGAACGGGGGGGAGACTCCTACAATGAGCAGTTCTTC.

The gene calls are TRBV12-3 or TRBV12-4 and TRBJ2-2; TRBD2 matches at 9 bases. Trimming removed 1 base from V and 6 bases from J; junction bases left unmatched: 6. This CDR3 comprises 16 residues. The CDR3 is CASSLGLAEGAGELFF. In DNA form, the CDR3 reads TGTGCCAGCAGTTTAGGACTAGCGGAAGGGGCCGGGGAGCTGTTTTTT.

This clonotype was recorded a few times. The V and J genes are TRBV4-1 and TRBJ2-1, with 10 bases identical to TRBD2. Looked up from germline, CDR1 is MGHRA and CDR2 is YSYEKL. J gave up 0 bases and V 4 bases, and 15 bases lay outside the gene matches. This CDR3 is 20 amino acids long. CDR3 bases: TGCGCCAGCAGCCCCCGTTGGACTAGCGGAAGGCAGAGCTCCTACAATGAGCAGTTCTTC. Its translation: CASSPRWTSGRQSSYNEQFF.

This chain connects TRBV27 to TRBJ1-6, with D possibly matching TRBD1 (5 bases). The germline gives CDR1 MNHEY, CDR2 SMNVEV (reference sequence). The CDR3 loop spans 15 amino acids. Trimming pared 10 bases from V and 2 bases from J, leaving 15 bases between. CDR3 in DNA: TGTGCCACCAGACCTGGGGCTCCCTATAATTCACCCCTCCACTTT. This codes for CATRPGAPYNSPLHF.